This T cell receptor (beta chain) was sequenced for a study of shared clonotypes between healthy human individuals. Findings and limits, study-wide: Memory subsets generally showed lower estimated richness than naive subsets. Shared clonotypes: about 5% naive CD4, about 3.5% naive CD8, under 2.5% memory CD4, 0.4% to 0.5% memory CD8. In contrast to clonotypes shared by all four donors, non-shared clonotypes had lower generation probabilities. Tissue TCR repertoires likely differ from these blood-only repertoires.

Germline assignment: CDR1 MNHEY and CDR2 SVGAGI. CDR3 length: 15 amino acids. V dropped 6 bases and J dropped 0; count of bases not matched to a gene: 5. Sequencing was performed with immunoSEQ multiplex PCR; in TCRdb, only in-frame clones are kept and a portion is missing. This table holds under 750,000 clones, approximately 77% found once. Comment on this clone: The antigen is unknown.

This chain links TRBV6-5 with TRBJ2-1; 7 bases fit TRBD1. The sample was memory CD4+ T cells sorted from blood. As for subset: CD45RA-negative fraction. This clonotype was obtained from a woman aged 30 to 39 in good health. The CDR3 DNA is TGTGCCAGCAGGACCAGGGGGAGCTCCTACAATGAGCAGTTCTTC. Translation gives CASRTRGSSYNEQFF.